This T cell receptor beta chain was identified during a study of CD8 T cells in Susac syndrome. Trimming removed 5 bases from V and 2 bases from J; junction bases left unmatched: 13. The length of the CDR3 is 17 residues. Germline V gene lookup returns CDR1 GTSNPN and CDR2 SVGIG (reference sequence). Reverse transcription of roughly 0.5 to 1 ug RNA was carried out with random hexamers. The TCR beta CDR3 was amplified by immunoSEQ multiplex PCR across 54 Vbeta, 13 Jbeta. TCRdb called the immunoSEQ multiplex PCR reads again in MiXCR, with one record for every CDR3 protein. The sample lists about 280,000 distinct CDR3 sequences, roughly 84% seen once, with approximately 0.12% in the top ten. Sequencing of TCR beta was undertaken in CD8+ and CD4+ T cells derived from blood. The multiple sclerosis controls, all treatment-naive patients, had relapsing-remitting disease that was stable or active. TEMRA cells were enriched by FACS, while CD8+ and CD4+ T cells were obtained through a negative isolation that was performed magnetically.

This clonotype was obtained from a human donor with multiple sclerosis. The rearrangement links TRBV30 to TRBJ2-3; 10 bases match TRBD2. Sequencing was done on a sample of CD8+ T cells from PBMCs. This CDR3 is CAWQKREGIIFTDTQYF. The CDR3 DNA reads TGTGCCTGGCAGAAGCGGGAGGGTATCATATTCACAGATACGCAGTATTTT.